This T cell receptor beta chain came from a study of cytomegalovirus exposure and HLA in healthy donors. Overall study findings and caveats: Later analysis demonstrated an association between a missense DCLRE1C variant and TCR beta V- and J-gene trimming.

Turning to this clone: Its antigen is unidentified.

The PCR ran on 60 Vbeta and 13 Jbeta primers. The repertoire was sequenced with immunoSEQ multiplex PCR; TCRdb's copy has only in-frame clones and lacks some. The data contain about 160,000 clones, 84% of them singletons. Likely unrecorded immune exposures existed in these nominally healthy donors. The CDR3 spans 16 residues. The J segment lost 0 bases and the V segment lost 6 bases, leaving 6 bases of the junction unmatched. CDR1 SGHTA and CDR2 FQGNSA come from the germline V gene. The sequence derives from a man younger than 40 in good health and CMV-seronegative. The chain has TRBV7-2 and TRBJ1-3; 9 bases line up with TRBD1. Sequencing was carried out using PBMCs. The CDR3 reads CASRLPTGGSGNTIYF. CDR3 sequence (DNA): TGTGCCAGCAGACTACCGACAGGGGGCTCTGGAAACACCATATATTTT.